Below, one T cell receptor beta chain is given with its context. Its target is unknown. This record comes from a study of OX40 agonist ivuxolimab in advanced cancers. Study information: Allowance was made for prior anti-PD-1, anti-PD-L1 or anti-CTLA-4 therapy, and about 44% had some. Three patients, one with hepatocellular carcinoma and two with cutaneous melanoma, responded partially. Study-wide results and limits: The mean number of expanded clones was higher in CD8+ T cells than in CD4+.

Germline values: CDR1 KGHSH, CDR2 LQKENI. V was shortened by 0 bases and J by 2 bases, with 11 bases between the two germline ends. The CDR3 has 16 residues. Produced via immunoSEQ multiplex PCR; TCRdb's table is partial and in-frame only. The table includes about 71,000 clones, more than 85% detected once. The V call is TRBV18, the J call TRBJ2-1, with D tentatively TRBD1 or TRBD2 (7 bases each). The receptor was isolated from an adult with an advanced solid tumor such as melanoma, head and neck, liver or kidney cancer. Sequenced here: CD4+ or CD8+ T cells sorted from blood, sampled in a trial of the OX40 agonist ivuxolimab. The CDR3 is CASSPPPGGAYNEQFF. As DNA, the CDR3 is TGTGCCAGCTCACCACCGCCAGGGGGGGCCTACAATGAGCAGTTCTTC.